Sequencing of this TCR beta chain was carried out in a study of T cell responses to AZD1222 COVID-19 vaccine. Sequenced by immunoSEQ multiplex PCR; TCRdb stores in-frame clones only, minus some. The repertoire holds 100,000 to 150,000 clones, with 75% to 95% as singletons. Study-wide findings and caveats: Unmutated regions of variants are reportedly targeted by nearly half of spike-specific TCRs.

Remarks on this clone: Its specificity is not known.

Sequencing was performed on peripheral blood, taken 28 days after the second AZD1222 dose. This receptor was taken from an adult who received the AZD1222 COVID-19 vaccine.

This CDR3 is CASSYAANTEAFF. In DNA, the CDR3 is TGTGCCAGCAGTTATGCGGCGAACACTGAAGCTTTCTTT. The V call is TRBV27, the J call TRBJ1-1; D gene unclear. With 4 bases removed from V and 1 base from J, the gap between germline ends came to 7 bases. In germline, CDR1 is MNHEY, CDR2 SMNVEV (reference sequence). There are 13 residues in the CDR3.